The following is a T cell receptor beta chain sequence with its context. The data belong to a study of blood T cell repertoires in COVID-19. Measured with immunoSEQ multiplex PCR; TCRdb has only the in-frame clones, and not every one. The sample has approximately 130,000 clones, about four fifths seen once. This CDR3 is 13 amino acids long. Trimming removed 10 bases from V and 6 bases from J, with 16 bases in between. In germline, CDR1 is MNHNY, CDR2 SVGAGI (reference sequence). Sequenced sample: peripheral blood. The TCR was taken from a man in his forties or fifties with active or convalescent COVID-19. The chain employs TRBV6-6 and TRBJ2-1; D unclear. The CDR3 protein is CATNSYPPNEQFF. The CDR3 coding sequence is TGTGCCACCAACTCCTACCCGCCCAATGAGCAGTTCTTC.